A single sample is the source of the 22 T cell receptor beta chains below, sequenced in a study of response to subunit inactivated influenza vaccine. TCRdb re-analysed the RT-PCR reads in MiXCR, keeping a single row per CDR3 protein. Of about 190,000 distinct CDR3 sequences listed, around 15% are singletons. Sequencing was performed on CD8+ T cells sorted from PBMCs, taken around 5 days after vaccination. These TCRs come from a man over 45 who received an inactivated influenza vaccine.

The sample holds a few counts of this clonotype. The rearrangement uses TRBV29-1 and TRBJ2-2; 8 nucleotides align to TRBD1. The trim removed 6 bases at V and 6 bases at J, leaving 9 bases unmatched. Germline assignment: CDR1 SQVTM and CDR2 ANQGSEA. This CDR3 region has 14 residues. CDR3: CSVGGTGLAGELFF. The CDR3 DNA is TGCAGCGTAGGTGGGACAGGTTTAGCCGGGGAGCTGTTTTTT.

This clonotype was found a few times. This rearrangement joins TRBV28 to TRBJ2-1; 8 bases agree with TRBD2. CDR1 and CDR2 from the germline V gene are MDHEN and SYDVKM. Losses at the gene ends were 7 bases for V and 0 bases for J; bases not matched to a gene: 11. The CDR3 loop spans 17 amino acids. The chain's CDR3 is CASTFSSGLYSYNEQFF. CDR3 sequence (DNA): TGTGCCAGCACCTTTTCTAGCGGGCTTTACTCCTACAATGAGCAGTTCTTC.

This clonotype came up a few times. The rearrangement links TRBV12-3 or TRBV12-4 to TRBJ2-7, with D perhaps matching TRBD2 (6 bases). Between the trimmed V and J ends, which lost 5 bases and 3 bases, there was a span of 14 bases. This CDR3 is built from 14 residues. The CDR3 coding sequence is TGTGCCAGCAGTCCATGGGACTCTCACTACGAGCAGTACTTC. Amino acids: CASSPWDSHYEQYF.

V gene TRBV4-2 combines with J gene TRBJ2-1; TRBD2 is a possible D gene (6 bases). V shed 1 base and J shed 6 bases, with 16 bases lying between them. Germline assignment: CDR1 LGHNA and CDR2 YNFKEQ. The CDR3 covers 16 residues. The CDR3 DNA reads TGTGCCAGCAGCCAAGGGGCGGGATTAAATATCAATGAGCAGTTCTTC. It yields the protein CASSQGAGLNINEQFF.

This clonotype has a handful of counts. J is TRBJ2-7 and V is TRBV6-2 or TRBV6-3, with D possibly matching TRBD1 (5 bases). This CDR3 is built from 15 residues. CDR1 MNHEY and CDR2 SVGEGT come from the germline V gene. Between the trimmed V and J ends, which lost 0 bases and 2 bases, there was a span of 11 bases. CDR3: CASSYSATAPYEQYF. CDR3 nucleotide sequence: TGTGCCAGCAGTTACTCGGCGACAGCCCCCTACGAGCAGTACTTC.

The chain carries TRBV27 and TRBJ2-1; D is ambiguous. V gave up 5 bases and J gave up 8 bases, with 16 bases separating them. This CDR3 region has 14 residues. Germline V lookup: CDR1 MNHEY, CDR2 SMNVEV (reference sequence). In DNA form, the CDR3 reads TGTGCCAGCAGTATAACACGGACCCTCCATGAGCAGTTCTTC. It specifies CASSITRTLHEQFF.

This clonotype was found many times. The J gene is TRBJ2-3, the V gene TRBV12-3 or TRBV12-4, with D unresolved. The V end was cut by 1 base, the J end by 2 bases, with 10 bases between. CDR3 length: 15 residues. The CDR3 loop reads CASSLEGRDTDTQYF. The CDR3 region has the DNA TGTGCCAGCAGTTTAGAGGGAAGGGACACAGATACGCAGTATTTT.

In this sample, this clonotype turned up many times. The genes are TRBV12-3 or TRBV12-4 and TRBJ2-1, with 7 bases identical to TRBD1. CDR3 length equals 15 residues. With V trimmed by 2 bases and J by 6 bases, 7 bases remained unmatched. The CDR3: CASSLFRKGANEQFF. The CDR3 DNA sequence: TGTGCCAGCAGTTTATTCCGAAAGGGGGCCAATGAGCAGTTCTTC.

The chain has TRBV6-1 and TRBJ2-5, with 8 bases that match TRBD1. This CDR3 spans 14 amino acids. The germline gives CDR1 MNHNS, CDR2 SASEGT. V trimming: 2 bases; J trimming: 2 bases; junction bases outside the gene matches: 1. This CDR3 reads CASSEWTGQETQYF. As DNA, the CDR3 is TGTGCCAGCAGTGAATGGACAGGGCAAGAGACCCAGTACTTC.

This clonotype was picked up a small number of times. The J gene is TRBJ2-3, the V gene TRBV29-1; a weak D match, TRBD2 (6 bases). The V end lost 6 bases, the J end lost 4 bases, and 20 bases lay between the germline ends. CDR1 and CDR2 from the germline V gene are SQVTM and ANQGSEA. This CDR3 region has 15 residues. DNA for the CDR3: TGCAGCGTCCAGGAAGGAGGGCCAAGGCCAGATACGCAGTATTTT. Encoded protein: CSVQEGGPRPDTQYF.

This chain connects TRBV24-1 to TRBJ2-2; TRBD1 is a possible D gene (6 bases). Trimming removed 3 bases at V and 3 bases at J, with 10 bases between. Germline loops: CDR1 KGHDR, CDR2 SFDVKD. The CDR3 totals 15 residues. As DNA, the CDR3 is TGTGCCACCAGTGATGCGGACAGAGACACCGGGGAGCTGTTTTTT. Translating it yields CATSDADRDTGELFF.

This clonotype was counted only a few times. The DNA for the CDR3 is TGCGCCAGCAGAGTAGGTCAAATGAACACTGAAGCTTTCTTT. This codes for CASRVGQMNTEAFF. This sequence joins TRBV5-1 and TRBJ1-1; D remains unclear. CDR1 is SGHRS and CDR2 is YFSETQ in the germline V gene. The CDR3 length is 14 residues. V was cut by 5 bases and J by 0 bases, with 11 bases left in between.

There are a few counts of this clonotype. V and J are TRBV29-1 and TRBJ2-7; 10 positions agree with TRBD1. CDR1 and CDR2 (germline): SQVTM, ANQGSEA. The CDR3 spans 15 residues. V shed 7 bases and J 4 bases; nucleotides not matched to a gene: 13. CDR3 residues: CSAESRDRGLYEQYF. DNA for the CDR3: TGCAGCGCCGAGTCCCGGGACAGGGGCTTATACGAGCAGTACTTC.

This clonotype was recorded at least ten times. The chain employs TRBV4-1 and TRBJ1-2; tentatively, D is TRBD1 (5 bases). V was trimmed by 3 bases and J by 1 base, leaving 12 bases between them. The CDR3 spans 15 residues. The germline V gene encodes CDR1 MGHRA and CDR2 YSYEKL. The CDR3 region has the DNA TGCGCCAGCAGCCATGTATCGGGGGTTAACTATGGCTACACCTTC. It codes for CASSHVSGVNYGYTF.

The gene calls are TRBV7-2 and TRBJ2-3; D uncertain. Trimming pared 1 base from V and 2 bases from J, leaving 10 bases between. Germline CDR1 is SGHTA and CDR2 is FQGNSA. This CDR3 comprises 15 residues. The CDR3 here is CASSLGAPYTDTQYF. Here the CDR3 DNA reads TGTGCCAGCAGCTTAGGTGCCCCGTACACAGATACGCAGTATTTT.

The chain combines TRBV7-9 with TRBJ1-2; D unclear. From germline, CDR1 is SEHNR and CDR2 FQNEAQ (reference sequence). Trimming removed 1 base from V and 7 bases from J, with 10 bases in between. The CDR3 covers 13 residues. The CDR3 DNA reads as TGTGCCAGCAGCTTAGGGGTCCGCGCTGGCTACACCTTC. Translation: CASSLGVRAGYTF.

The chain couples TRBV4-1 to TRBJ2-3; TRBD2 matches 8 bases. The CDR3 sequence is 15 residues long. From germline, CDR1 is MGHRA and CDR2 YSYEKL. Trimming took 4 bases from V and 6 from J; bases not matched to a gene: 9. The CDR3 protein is CASSRGLVAADTQYF. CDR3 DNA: TGCGCCAGCAGCCGGGGACTAGTGGCCGCCGATACGCAGTATTTT.

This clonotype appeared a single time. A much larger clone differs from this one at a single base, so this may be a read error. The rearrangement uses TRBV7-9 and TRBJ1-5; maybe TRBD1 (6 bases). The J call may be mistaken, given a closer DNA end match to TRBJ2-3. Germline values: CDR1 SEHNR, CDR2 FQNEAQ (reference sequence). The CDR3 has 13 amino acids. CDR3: CASSPGTQQPQYF. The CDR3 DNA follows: TGTGCCAGCAGCCCCGGGACACAACAGCCCCAGTATTTT.

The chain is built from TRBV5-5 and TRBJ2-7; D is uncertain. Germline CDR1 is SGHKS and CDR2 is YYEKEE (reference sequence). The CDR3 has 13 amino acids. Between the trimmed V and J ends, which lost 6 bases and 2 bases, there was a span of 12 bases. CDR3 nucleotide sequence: TGTGCCAGCAACCTCCCCCTAACCTACGAGCAGTACTTC. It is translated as CASNLPLTYEQYF.

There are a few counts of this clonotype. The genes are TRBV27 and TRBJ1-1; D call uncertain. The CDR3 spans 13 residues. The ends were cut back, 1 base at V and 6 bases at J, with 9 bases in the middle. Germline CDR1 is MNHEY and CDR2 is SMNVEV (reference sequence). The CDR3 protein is CASSLFDRAEAFF. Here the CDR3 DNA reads TGTGCCAGCAGTTTATTCGACCGAGCTGAAGCTTTCTTT.

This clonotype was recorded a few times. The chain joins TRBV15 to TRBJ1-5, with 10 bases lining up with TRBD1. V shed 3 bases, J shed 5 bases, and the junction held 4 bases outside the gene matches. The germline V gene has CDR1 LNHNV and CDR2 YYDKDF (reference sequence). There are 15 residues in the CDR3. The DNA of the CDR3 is TGTGCCACCAGCAGGGGACAGGGGTGGTATCAGCCCCAGCATTTT. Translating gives CATSRGQGWYQPQHF.

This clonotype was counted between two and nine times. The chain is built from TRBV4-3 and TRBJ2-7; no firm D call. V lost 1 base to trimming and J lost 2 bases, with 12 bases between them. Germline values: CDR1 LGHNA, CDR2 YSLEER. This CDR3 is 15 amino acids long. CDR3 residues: CASSQVGKGPYEQYF. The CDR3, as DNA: TGCGCCAGCAGCCAAGTAGGCAAGGGCCCCTACGAGCAGTACTTC.